This TCR beta chain is drawn from a study of cytomegalovirus exposure and HLA in healthy donors. Study-level background: Unique TCRs numbering around 85 million, obtained from HLA-typed donors, made up an early data release.

With 60 Vbeta and 13 Jbeta primers, the PCR was carried out. The assay was immunoSEQ multiplex PCR, and TCRdb's table has in-frame clones only and misses some. The sample has over 100,000 clones, around 77% seen once. This CDR3 spans 14 amino acids. V dropped 4 bases and J dropped 5 bases, with 14 bases sitting between them. CDR1 is SGHTA and CDR2 is FQGTGA in the germline V gene. This TCR came from a male donor in good health and CMV-seropositive. Sequencing used PBMCs. The rearrangement links TRBV7-3 to TRBJ1-1; TRBD1 might be the D (6 bases). CDR3 in amino acids: CASSWGGARTEAFF. DNA of the CDR3: TGTGCCAGCAGCTGGGGGGGGGCAAGGACTGAAGCTTTCTTT.